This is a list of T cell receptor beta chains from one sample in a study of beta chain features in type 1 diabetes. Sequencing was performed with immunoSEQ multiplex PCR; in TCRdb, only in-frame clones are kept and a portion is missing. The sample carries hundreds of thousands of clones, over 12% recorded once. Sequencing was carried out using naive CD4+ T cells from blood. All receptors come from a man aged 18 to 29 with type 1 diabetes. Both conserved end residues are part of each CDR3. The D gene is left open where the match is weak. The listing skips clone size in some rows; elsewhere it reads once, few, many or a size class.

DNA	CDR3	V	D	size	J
TGCGCCAGCAGCCAAGATTGGCTGGGCAACACAGATACGCAGTATTTT	CASSQDWLGNTDTQYF	TRBV4-3	-	-	TRBJ2-3
TGTGCCACCGCGTTCCCCCCGGGAAGGGAGCAGTTCTTC	CATAFPPGREQFF	TRBV10-3	-	few	TRBJ2-1
TGTGCCAGCAGCTCGCGGGGGACAGGAGCAACTAATGAAAAACTGTTTTTT	CASSSRGTGATNEKLFF	TRBV7-9	TRBD1	-	TRBJ1-4
TGTGCCAGCAGTGCGTGGGACAGGGAGTACGAGCAGTACTTC	CASSAWDREYEQYF	TRBV2	TRBD1	-	TRBJ2-7
TGTGCCAGCGACCCCGAGGGAGTCAGGTCCTACGAGCAGTACTTC	CASDPEGVRSYEQYF	TRBV6-1	-	few	TRBJ2-7
TGTGCCAGCAGCTTAGTATCGGATCAGCCCCAGCATTTT	CASSLVSDQPQHF	TRBV7-2	-	-	TRBJ1-5
TGCAGCGTAGGAGACAGGGGGTACGAGCAGTACTTC	CSVGDRGYEQYF	TRBV29-1	TRBD1	-	TRBJ2-7
TGTGCCAGCAGCGCAACGACAGGGGTTGGCTACACCTTC	CASSATTGVGYTF	TRBV9	TRBD1	-	TRBJ1-2
TGTGCCAGCAGCCCCACTAGCGGTGGCTCCTACGAGCAGTACTTC	CASSPTSGGSYEQYF	TRBV11-2	TRBD2	few	TRBJ2-7
TGTGCCAGCAGCCAAGCCCGGGACAGGGAGAACACTGAAGCTTTCTTT	CASSQARDRENTEAFF	TRBV4-2	TRBD1	-	TRBJ1-1
TGTGCCAGCACTCTTGTCGGGGGGTCGGAGGGGGAGCAGTTCTTC	CASTLVGGSEGEQFF	TRBV7-8	TRBD2	-	TRBJ2-1
TGTGCCAGCAGTCCTACAGGGGAAGGCTATGGCTACACCTTC	CASSPTGEGYGYTF	TRBV2	TRBD1	-	TRBJ1-2
TGTGCCAGCAGTTTATTGGCCGGCGGGGGTGTGAACACTGAAGCTTTCTTT	CASSLLAGGGVNTEAFF	TRBV27	-	-	TRBJ1-1
TGTGCCAGCAGCGTAGCTTCCAGGGGCACAGATACGCAGTATTTT	CASSVASRGTDTQYF	TRBV9	-	-	TRBJ2-3
TGTGCCAGCAGCCCGATACAGGGGGACTATGGCTACACCTTC	CASSPIQGDYGYTF	TRBV7-8	TRBD1	-	TRBJ1-2
TGTGCCAGCAGACGGGGGGCGCAGGGTAAGGTCTACGAGCAGTACTTC	CASRRGAQGKVYEQYF	TRBV13	-	few	TRBJ2-7
TGTGCCAGCAGCTTATACCCAGGGGTAAATGAGCAGTTCTTC	CASSLYPGVNEQFF	TRBV11-2	-	-	TRBJ2-1
TGCAGCATCCAGGGTTATTCTGGAAACACCATATATTTT	CSIQGYSGNTIYF	TRBV29-1	-	-	TRBJ1-3
TGTGCCAGCCATTTTCGGAGCACAGATACGCAGTATTTT	CASHFRSTDTQYF	TRBV27	-	-	TRBJ2-3
TGCGCCAGCAGTGACCGACTAGCTCCTAAGGGGCATGAGCAGTTCTTC	CASSDRLAPKGHEQFF	TRBV10-2	TRBD2	few	TRBJ2-1
TGCGCCAGCAGCCGAGAAGGGGTGGGCACTGAAGCTTTCTTT	CASSREGVGTEAFF	TRBV4-3	-	-	TRBJ1-1
TGTGCCAGCAGTGAGACAGGAGGCAATCAGCCCCAGCATTTT	CASSETGGNQPQHF	TRBV2	-	-	TRBJ1-5
TGTGCCAGCAGCTATAGCGGGGGGATCAACAATGAGCAGTTCTTC	CASSYSGGINNEQFF	TRBV4-2	TRBD2	-	TRBJ2-1
TGTTCCCCGGGACAGCCCGAGACCCAGTACTTC	CSPGQPETQYF	TRBV20-1	TRBD1	-	TRBJ2-5
TGTGCCAGCAGCCTAGGTTGGGAGAACAATGAGCAGTTCTTC	CASSLGWENNEQFF	TRBV11-1	-	few	TRBJ2-1
TGTGCCAGCAGTCTGAGCTCTGGGGCCAACGTCCTGACTTTC	CASSLSSGANVLTF	TRBV28	-	-	TRBJ2-6
TGTGCCAGCAAGTTGATGGTAACCAGGACAGGGAGCCTGACCCAGTACTTC	CASKLMVTRTGSLTQYF	TRBV2	TRBD1	few	TRBJ2-5
TGTGCCAGCAAGACAGGGAACTATGGCTACACCTTC	CASKTGNYGYTF	TRBV28	TRBD1	few	TRBJ1-2
TGTGCCAGCAGTTCGACAGGGGCGGGGGGGGAGACCCAGTACTTC	CASSSTGAGGETQYF	TRBV6-5	-	-	TRBJ2-5
TGTGCCAGCTCACCAGGGACAGGGACCAATCAGCCCCAGCATTTT	CASSPGTGTNQPQHF	TRBV18	TRBD1	-	TRBJ1-5
TGTGCCAGCAGCTTGCCCTTTTGGACAGGGGGCGCGGAGACCCAGTACTTC	CASSLPFWTGGAETQYF	TRBV11-1	TRBD1	-	TRBJ2-5
TGCGCCAGCAGCTTTTCCCAGGCCAGCTCCTACAATGAGCAGTTCTTC	CASSFSQASSYNEQFF	TRBV5-1	-	few	TRBJ2-1
TGTGCCAGCAGTTCGGGACTAAACACAGATACGCAGTATTTT	CASSSGLNTDTQYF	TRBV2	TRBD2	few	TRBJ2-3
TGTGCCAGCAGCTTGGTACAGGGTGGGGATTCACCCCTCCACTTT	CASSLVQGGDSPLHF	TRBV7-2	-	few	TRBJ1-6
TGTGCCAGCAGTCCCGCTCTAGTAGAGCGGGAGTTTGACGAGCAGTACTTC	CASSPALVEREFDEQYF	TRBV28	TRBD2	-	TRBJ2-7
TGTGCCACCAGCAGACCTGGGACAGGGAATGAAAAACTGTTTTTT	CATSRPGTGNEKLFF	TRBV15	TRBD1	-	TRBJ1-4
TGTGCCAGCAGCTTATACTCTATGGCGGGGGCCGAGCAGTACTTC	CASSLYSMAGAEQYF	TRBV11-2	-	few	TRBJ2-7
TGTGCCAGTAGTGGGCCAGGGGCCATTCAGTACTTC	CASSGPGAIQYF	TRBV19	-	few	TRBJ2-4
TGTGCCAGCAGTCCCGTTGACAGGCGGTCCTACGAGCAGTACTTC	CASSPVDRRSYEQYF	TRBV28	-	-	TRBJ2-7
TGTGCCAGCAGTGGCGGGACTAGCGGCAGGGAGCTGTTTTTT	CASSGGTSGRELFF	TRBV6-6	TRBD2	-	TRBJ2-2
TGTGCCAGCAGTTACTCGAGTGCCAGGGGTGGCTATGGCTACACCTTC	CASSYSSARGGYGYTF	TRBV6-5	-	-	TRBJ1-2
TGTGCCAGCAGTTACTCAGGCAGGGAGGGAAGCGAGCAGTACTTC	CASSYSGREGSEQYF	TRBV6-6	TRBD2	-	TRBJ2-7
TGTGCCAGCTCACCACGTGGAGGCCGGGGAAGCCACGAGCAGTACTTC	CASSPRGGRGSHEQYF	TRBV18	-	few	TRBJ2-7
TGTGCCAGCAGCTTAGAGGGGGCTGGCACAGATACGCAGTATTTT	CASSLEGAGTDTQYF	TRBV7-6	TRBD1	-	TRBJ2-3
TGTGCCAGCAGCACCACTAATGAGCAGTTCTTC	CASSTTNEQFF	TRBV7-2	-	-	TRBJ2-1
TGCAGCGTCAGACGGGGCGGGAGCTCCTACGAGCAGTACTTC	CSVRRGGSSYEQYF	TRBV29-1	TRBD2	-	TRBJ2-7
TGTGCCAGCAGCTCTTACCCAGAATCCGAAGGTGGGAGATACGAGCAGTACTTC	CASSSYPESEGGRYEQYF	TRBV7-6	-	-	TRBJ2-7
TGTGCCAGCAGTTATGCTCCAGGGAACACTGAAGCTTTCTTT	CASSYAPGNTEAFF	TRBV6-5	-	few	TRBJ1-1
TGTGCCAGCAGTGGCCCAGGCCACTTGGGTGAAAAACTGTTTTTT	CASSGPGHLGEKLFF	TRBV2	-	-	TRBJ1-4
TGCACCAGCAGCCAAGACACTAGCGGGCCAAACTACAATGAGCAGTTCTTC	CTSSQDTSGPNYNEQFF	TRBV1	-	few	TRBJ2-1
TGTGCCTGGAGTCTAAAGGAGGCTGGAAACACCATATATTTT	CAWSLKEAGNTIYF	TRBV30	-	-	TRBJ1-3
TGTGCCAGCAGCCAAGATCAGTGGGGGAGCGGGACCTACAATGAGCAGTTCTTC	CASSQDQWGSGTYNEQFF	TRBV14	TRBD2	-	TRBJ2-1
TGTGCCAGCAGCTTGGTCGCGGGGGGGCGGGAGACCCAGTACTTC	CASSLVAGGRETQYF	TRBV5-4	TRBD2	-	TRBJ2-5
TGTGCCAGCAGTACAGGGAACAGAAAAAACATTCAGTACTTC	CASSTGNRKNIQYF	TRBV6-1	-	-	TRBJ2-4
TGTGCCAGCAGGGAGGGGACTAGCGGGGCTTATAAAGAGACCCAGTACTTC	CASREGTSGAYKETQYF	TRBV7-9	TRBD2	-	TRBJ2-5
TGCGCCAGCAGCTCAACTAGAGCTCCGGGGGAGACCCAGTACTTC	CASSSTRAPGETQYF	TRBV5-1	-	-	TRBJ2-5
TGCAGCGTGGCAGGGTTTAAGGACACTGAAGCTTTCTTT	CSVAGFKDTEAFF	TRBV29-1	-	-	TRBJ1-1